The T cell receptor beta chain described here comes from a study of cytomegalovirus exposure and HLA in healthy donors. The PCR had 60 Vbeta and 13 Jbeta primers. Clones were sequenced by immunoSEQ multiplex PCR, and TCRdb holds only the in-frame ones, with some missing. This sample has about 190,000 clones; roughly 77% occur once, and the top ten carry roughly 2.8%. The sample was PBMCs. The sequence was collected from a woman younger than 45 in good health and CMV-seropositive.

The CDR3 DNA is TGTGCCAGTCGATCCGGGACTAGCAGCTACGAGCAGTACTTC. Translation gives CASRSGTSSYEQYF. The V gene is TRBV11-2, the J gene TRBJ2-7, with 9 bases identical to TRBD2. V lost 9 bases, J lost 3 bases, and 9 bases stayed unmatched. The CDR3 spans 14 residues. Germline CDR1 is SGHAT and CDR2 is FQNNGV.